The sequence of this T cell receptor beta chain was determined in a study of blood T cells in healthy people across ages. Then a second PCR, running roughly 7 to 11 cycles, was carried out with a sample-barcoded 5' primer and a J-beta primer mix. Each sample provided no less than 2.5 million CDR3-containing paired-end reads. Each CDR3 protein is one row after TCRdb ran MiXCR on the 5' RACE reads. The repertoire holds approximately 2,000,000 distinct CDR3 sequences, with more than 35% as singletons. As concerns this clonotype: The antigen is unknown.

The CDR3 spans 10 residues. V was cut by 8 bases and J by 6 bases, with 7 bases left in between. The V gene's germline CDR1 is SNHLY and CDR2 FYNNEI. Total RNA, at least 5 micrograms per sample, came from PBMCs. Study outcomes and limitations: Possibly confounding the expanded clonotype changes was the fact that donor CMV status was unknown.

The sequencing input was blood. V and J are TRBV2 and TRBJ1-1, with unresolved D. This TCR came from a human donor in good health. CDR3 loop: CASEGPEAFF. CDR3 nucleotides: TGTGCCAGCGAGGGCCCTGAAGCTTTCTTT.